Described below is a single T cell receptor beta chain sequence and its context. Its cognate antigen is unknown. This entry comes from a study of vaccination and CD4 T cells after COVID-19. Study details: For each participant, vaccination comprised two doses of either the BNT162b2 or the mRNA-1273 vaccine. Typically, post-vaccine samples were obtained a median approximately 70 days after dose two, within a range of 14 to 241.

This sample's treatment: roughly 11-day PBMC culture with coronavirus spike peptide pools or control peptides (ViraFEST assay). The Oncomine TCR Beta short-read assay was applied to DNA of cultured CD4+ T cells. Cultures of CD4+ T cells served as the source for extracting genomic DNA. A single record per CDR3 protein comes from TCRdb applying MiXCR to the PCR reads. The table shows fewer than 9,500 distinct CDR3 sequences, with about 60% occurring only once. The specimen was CD4+ T cells from blood, cultured in vitro. This receptor was taken from a human donor who had recovered from COVID-19.

CDR3 nucleotide sequence: TGTGCCAGCAGCTTAGCGATGGGACAGGGGAACACTGAAGCTTTCTTT. Amino acid sequence: CASSLAMGQGNTEAFF. The J gene is TRBJ1-1, the V gene TRBV7-8; TRBD1 matches at 9 bases. Germline CDR1 is SGHVS and CDR2 is FQNEAQ. Trimming took 0 bases from V and 1 from J; bases not matched to a gene: 3. The CDR3 has 16 residues. The full variable domain, its missing parts supplied by reference TRBV7-8 and TRBJ1-1, is GAGVSQSPRYKVAKRGQDVALRCDPISGHVSLFWYQQALGQGPEFLTYFQNEAQLDKSGLPSDRFFAERPEGSVSTLKIQRTQQEDSAVYLCASSLAMGQGNTEAFFGQGTRLTVV.